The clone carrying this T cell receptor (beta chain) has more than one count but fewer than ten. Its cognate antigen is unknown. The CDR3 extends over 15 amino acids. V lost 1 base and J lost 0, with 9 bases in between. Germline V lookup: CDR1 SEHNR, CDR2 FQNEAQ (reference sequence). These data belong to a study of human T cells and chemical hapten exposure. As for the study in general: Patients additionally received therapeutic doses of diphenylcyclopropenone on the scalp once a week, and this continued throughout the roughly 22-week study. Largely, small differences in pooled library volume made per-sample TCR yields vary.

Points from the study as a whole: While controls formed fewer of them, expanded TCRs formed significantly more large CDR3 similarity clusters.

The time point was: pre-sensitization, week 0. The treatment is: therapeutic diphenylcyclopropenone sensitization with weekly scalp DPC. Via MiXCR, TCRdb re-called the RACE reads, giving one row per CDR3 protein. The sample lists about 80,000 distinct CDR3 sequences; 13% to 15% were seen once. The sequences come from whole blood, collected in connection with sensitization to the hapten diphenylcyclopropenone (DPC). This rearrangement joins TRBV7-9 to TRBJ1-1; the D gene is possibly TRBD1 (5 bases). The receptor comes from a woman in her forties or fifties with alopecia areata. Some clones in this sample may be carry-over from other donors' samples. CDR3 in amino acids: CASSLDPGLNTEAFF. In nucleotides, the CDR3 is TGTGCCAGCAGCTTAGACCCAGGGTTGAACACTGAAGCTTTCTTT. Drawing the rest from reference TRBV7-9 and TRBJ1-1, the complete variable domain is DTGVSQNPRHKITKRGQNVTFRCDPISEHNRLYWYRQTLGQGPEFLTYFQNEAQLEKSRLLSDRFSAERPKGSFSTLEIQRTEQGDSAMYLCASSLDPGLNTEAFFGQGTRLTVV.